This T cell receptor beta chain was obtained from a study of blood T cells in healthy people across ages. With a J-beta primer mix and a sample-barcoded 5' primer, a second PCR ran roughly 7 to 11 cycles. Each cDNA molecule was tagged by a template-switch adaptor that had 12 random nucleotides. Any given sample supplied a minimum of 2.5 million CDR3-containing paired-end reads. In TCRdb, the 5' RACE reads were re-called with MiXCR into one record per CDR3 protein. Of 1.5 million or so distinct CDR3 sequences in the sample, approximately 43% were seen once. The junction had 4 bases not matched to a gene; V was cut back by 1 base and J by 0 bases. The CDR3 loop spans 18 amino acids. Germline loops: CDR1 SGHRS, CDR2 YFSETQ. This clonotype has a handful of counts.

Input material: blood. The chain carries TRBV5-1 and TRBJ2-1; TRBD2 matches 13 bases. This receptor was obtained from a woman younger than 30 in good health. In DNA form, the CDR3 reads TGCGCCAGCAGCTTGACTAGCGGGGGGGCCCGCTCCTACAATGAGCAGTTCTTC. Residues: CASSLTSGGARSYNEQFF.